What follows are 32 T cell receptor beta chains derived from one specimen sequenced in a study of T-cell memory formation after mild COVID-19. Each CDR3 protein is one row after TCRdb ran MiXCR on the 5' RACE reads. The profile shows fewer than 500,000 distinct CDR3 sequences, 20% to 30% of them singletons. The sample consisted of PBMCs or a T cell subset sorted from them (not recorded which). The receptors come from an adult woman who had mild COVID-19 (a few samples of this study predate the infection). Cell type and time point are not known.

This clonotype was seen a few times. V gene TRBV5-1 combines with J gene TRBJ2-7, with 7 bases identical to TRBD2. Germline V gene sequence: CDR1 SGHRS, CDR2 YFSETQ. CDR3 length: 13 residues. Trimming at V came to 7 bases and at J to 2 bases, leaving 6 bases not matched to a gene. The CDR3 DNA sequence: TGCGCCAGCGGGCTGGCGGGGGCCTACGAGCAGTACTTC. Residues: CASGLAGAYEQYF.

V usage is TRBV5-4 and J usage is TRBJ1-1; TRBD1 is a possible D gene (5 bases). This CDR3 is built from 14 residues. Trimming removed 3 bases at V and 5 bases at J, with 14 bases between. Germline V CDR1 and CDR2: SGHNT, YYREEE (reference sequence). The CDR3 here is CASSSRGQTTEAFF. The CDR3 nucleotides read TGTGCCAGCAGCTCGCGGGGCCAAACAACTGAAGCTTTCTTT.

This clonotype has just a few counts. In DNA, the CDR3 is TGCAGTGCCAAACCTTTAGAGTGGAACTATGGCTACACCTTC. Its translation: CSAKPLEWNYGYTF. V gene TRBV20-1 combines with J gene TRBJ1-2, with D unclear. Germline V CDR1 and CDR2: DFQATT, SNEGSKA (reference sequence). V was trimmed by 6 bases and J by 2 bases, leaving 16 bases between them. The CDR3 contains 14 residues.

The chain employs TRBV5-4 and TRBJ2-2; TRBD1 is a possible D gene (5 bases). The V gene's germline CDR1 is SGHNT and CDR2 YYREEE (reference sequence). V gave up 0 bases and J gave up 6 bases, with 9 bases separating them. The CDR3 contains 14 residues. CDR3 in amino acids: CASSLARAPGELFF. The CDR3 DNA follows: TGTGCCAGCAGCTTGGCCAGGGCCCCCGGGGAGCTGTTTTTT.

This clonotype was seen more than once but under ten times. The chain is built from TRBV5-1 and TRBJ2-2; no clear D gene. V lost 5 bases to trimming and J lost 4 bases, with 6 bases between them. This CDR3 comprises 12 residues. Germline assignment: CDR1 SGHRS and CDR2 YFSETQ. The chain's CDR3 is CASRIVTGELFF. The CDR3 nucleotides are TGCGCCAGCAGGATCGTCACCGGGGAGCTGTTTTTT.

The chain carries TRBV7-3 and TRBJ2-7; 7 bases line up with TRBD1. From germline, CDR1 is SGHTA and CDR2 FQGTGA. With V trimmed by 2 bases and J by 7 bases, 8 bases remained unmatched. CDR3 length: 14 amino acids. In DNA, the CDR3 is TGTGCCAGCAGCTTAGACAGGGATCAAGGGGAGCAGTACTTC. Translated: CASSLDRDQGEQYF.

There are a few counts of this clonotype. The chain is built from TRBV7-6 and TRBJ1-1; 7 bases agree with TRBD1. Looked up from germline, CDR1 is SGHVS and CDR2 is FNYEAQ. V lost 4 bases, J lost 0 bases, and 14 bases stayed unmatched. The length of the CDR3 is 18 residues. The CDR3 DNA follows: TGTGCCAGCAGCTATCCGAGAGAACAGGGGCCCTTGAACACTGAAGCTTTCTTT. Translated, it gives CASSYPREQGPLNTEAFF.

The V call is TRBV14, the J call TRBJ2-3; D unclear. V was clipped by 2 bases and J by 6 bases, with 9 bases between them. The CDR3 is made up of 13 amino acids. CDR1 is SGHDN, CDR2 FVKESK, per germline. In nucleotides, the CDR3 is TGTGCCAGCAGCCAACAAGGATATGATACGCAGTATTTT. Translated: CASSQQGYDTQYF.

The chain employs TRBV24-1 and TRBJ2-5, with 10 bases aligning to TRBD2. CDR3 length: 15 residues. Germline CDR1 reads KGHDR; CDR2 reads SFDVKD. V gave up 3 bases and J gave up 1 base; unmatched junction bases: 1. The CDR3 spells CATSDPSGGQETQYF. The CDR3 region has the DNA TGTGCCACCAGTGATCCTAGCGGGGGCCAAGAGACCCAGTACTTC.

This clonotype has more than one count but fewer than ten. CDR3 coding DNA: TGTGCCAGCAGTTTAATGGCAGGGAGAGAGACCCAGTACTTC. Amino acid sequence: CASSLMAGRETQYF. This chain links TRBV27 with TRBJ2-5, with D possibly called TRBD1 or TRBD2 (5 bases each). Germline loops: CDR1 MNHEY, CDR2 SMNVEV (reference sequence). V lost 2 bases, J lost 4 bases, and 11 bases lay in between. The CDR3 spans 14 residues.

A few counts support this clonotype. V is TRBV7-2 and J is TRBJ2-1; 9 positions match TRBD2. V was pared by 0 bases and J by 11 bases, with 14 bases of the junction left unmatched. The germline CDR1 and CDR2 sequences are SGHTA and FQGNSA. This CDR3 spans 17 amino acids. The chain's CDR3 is CASSLALISSGKVQQFF. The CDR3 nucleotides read TGTGCCAGCAGCTTAGCCCTAATTTCTAGCGGGAAGGTTCAGCAGTTCTTC.

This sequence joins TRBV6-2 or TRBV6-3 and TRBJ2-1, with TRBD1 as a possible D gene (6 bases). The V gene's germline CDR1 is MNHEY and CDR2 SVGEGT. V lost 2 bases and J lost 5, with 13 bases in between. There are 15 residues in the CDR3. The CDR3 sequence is CASSYPGHTHNEQFF. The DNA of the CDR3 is TGTGCCAGCAGTTACCCGGGACATACTCACAATGAGCAGTTCTTC.

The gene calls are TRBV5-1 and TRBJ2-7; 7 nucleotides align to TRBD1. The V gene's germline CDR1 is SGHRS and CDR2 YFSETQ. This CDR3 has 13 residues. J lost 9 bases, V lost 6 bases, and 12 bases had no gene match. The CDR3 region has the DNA TGCGCCAGCACCACAGGGGATAATGTGCGGCAGTACTTC. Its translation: CASTTGDNVRQYF.

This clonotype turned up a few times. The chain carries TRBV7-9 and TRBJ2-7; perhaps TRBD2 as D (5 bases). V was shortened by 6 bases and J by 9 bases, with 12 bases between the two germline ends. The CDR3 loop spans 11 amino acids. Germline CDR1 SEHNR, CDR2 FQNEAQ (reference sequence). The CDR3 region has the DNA TGTGCCAGCAGTCTTTTTGGAGGGCAGTACTTC. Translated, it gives CASSLFGGQYF.

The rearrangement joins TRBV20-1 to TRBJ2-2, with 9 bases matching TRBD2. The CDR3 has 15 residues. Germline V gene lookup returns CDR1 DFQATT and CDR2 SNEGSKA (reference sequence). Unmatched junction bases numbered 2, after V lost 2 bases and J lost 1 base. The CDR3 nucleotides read TGCAGTGCTAGACAAGCGGGAGGGAACACCGGGGAGCTGTTTTTT. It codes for CSARQAGGNTGELFF.

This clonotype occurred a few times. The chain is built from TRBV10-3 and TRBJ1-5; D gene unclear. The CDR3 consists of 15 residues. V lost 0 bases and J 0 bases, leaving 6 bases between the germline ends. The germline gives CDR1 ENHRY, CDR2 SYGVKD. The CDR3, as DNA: TGTGCCATCAGTGAGTCGGCAGGTAGCAATCAGCCCCAGCATTTT. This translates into CAISESAGSNQPQHF.

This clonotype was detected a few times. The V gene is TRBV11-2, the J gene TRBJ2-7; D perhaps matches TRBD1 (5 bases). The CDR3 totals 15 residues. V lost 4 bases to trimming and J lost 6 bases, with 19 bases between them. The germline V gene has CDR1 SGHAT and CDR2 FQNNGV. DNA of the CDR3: TGTGCCAGCAGCTCTGTAATCCCAGGGTTATTCGAGCAGTACTTC. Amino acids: CASSSVIPGLFEQYF.

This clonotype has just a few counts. The DNA for the CDR3 is TGTGCCAGCAGTCCGGAATTAGCGGGAGTGGGGTACAATGAGCAGTTCTTC. Amino acid sequence: CASSPELAGVGYNEQFF. This sequence joins TRBV27 and TRBJ2-1; 9 nucleotides line up with TRBD2. There are 17 residues in the CDR3. The V gene end was trimmed by 5 bases and the J gene end by 4 bases; junction bases not matched to a gene: 12. Germline assignment: CDR1 MNHEY and CDR2 SMNVEV (reference sequence).

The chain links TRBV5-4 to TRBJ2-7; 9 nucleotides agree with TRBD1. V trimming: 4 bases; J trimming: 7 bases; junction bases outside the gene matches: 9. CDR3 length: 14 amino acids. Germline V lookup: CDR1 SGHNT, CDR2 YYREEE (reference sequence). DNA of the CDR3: TGTGCCAGCAGCGCTACAGGGGGCTCAGGAGAGCAGTACTTC. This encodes CASSATGGSGEQYF.

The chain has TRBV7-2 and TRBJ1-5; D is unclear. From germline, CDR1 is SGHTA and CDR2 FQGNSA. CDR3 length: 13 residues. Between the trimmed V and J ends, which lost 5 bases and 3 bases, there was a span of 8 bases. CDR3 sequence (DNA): TGTGCCAGCAGCCTAATCCTCAATCAGCCCCAGCATTTT. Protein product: CASSLILNQPQHF.

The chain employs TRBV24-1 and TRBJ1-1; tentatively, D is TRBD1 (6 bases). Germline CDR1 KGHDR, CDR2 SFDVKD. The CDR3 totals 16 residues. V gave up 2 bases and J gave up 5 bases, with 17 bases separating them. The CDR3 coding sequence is TGTGCCACCAGTGATTCACGGGGGCCTCTCGGTACTGAAGCTTTCTTT. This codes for CATSDSRGPLGTEAFF.

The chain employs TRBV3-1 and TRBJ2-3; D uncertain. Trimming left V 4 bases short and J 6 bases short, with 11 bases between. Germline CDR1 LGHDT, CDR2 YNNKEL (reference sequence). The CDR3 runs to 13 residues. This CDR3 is CASSPSPSDTQYF. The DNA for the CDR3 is TGTGCCAGCAGCCCGAGTCCATCGGATACGCAGTATTTT.

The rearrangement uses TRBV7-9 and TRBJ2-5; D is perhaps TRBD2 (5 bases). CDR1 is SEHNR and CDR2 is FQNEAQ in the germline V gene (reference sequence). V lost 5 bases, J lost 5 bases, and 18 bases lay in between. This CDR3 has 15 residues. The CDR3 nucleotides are TGTGCCAGCAGCCGGGTCCGGGAAGGGTTGGAGACCCAGTACTTC. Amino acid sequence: CASSRVREGLETQYF.

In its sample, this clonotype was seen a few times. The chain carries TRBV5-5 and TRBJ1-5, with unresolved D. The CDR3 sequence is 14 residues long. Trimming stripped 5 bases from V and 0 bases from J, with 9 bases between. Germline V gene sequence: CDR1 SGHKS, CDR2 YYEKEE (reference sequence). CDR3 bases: TGTGCCAGCAGTCGGGAATTTAGCAATCAGCCCCAGCATTTT. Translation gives CASSREFSNQPQHF.

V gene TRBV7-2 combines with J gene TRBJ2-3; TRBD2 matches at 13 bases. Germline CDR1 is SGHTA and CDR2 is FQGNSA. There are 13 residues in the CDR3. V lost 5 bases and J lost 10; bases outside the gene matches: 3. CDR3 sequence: CASSPTSGGSQYF. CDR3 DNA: TGTGCCAGCAGCCCGACTAGCGGGGGGTCGCAGTATTTT.

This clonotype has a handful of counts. CDR3 sequence (DNA): TGTGCCAGTAGTATCGGCCAGGGCGATCCCTACGAGCAGTACTTC. It yields the protein CASSIGQGDPYEQYF. V gene TRBV19 combines with J gene TRBJ2-7; TRBD1 might be the D (5 bases). CDR1 is LNHDA, CDR2 SQIVND, per germline (reference sequence). The V end lost 3 bases, the J end lost 2 bases, and 14 bases lay between the germline ends. This CDR3 has 15 residues. The complete variable domain, with remaining parts taken from reference TRBV19 and TRBJ2-7, reads DGGITQSPKYLFRKEGQNVTLSCEQNLNHDAMYWYRQDPGQGLRLIYYSQIVNDFQKGDIAEGYSVSREKKESFPLTVTSAQKNPTAFYLCASSIGQGDPYEQYFGPGTRLTVT.

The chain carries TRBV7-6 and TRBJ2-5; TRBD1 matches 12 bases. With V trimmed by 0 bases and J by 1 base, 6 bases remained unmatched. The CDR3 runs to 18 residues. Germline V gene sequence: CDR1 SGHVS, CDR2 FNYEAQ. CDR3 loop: CASSLAEGDRGLQETQYF. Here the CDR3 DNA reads TGTGCCAGCAGCTTAGCCGAAGGGGACAGGGGGCTCCAAGAGACCCAGTACTTC. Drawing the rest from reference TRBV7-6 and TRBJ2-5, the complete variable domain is GAGVSQSPRYKVTKRGQDVALRCDPISGHVSLYWYRQALGQGPEFLTYFNYEAQQDKSGLPNDRFSAERPEGSISTLTIQRTEQRDSAMYRCASSLAEGDRGLQETQYFGPGTRLLVL.

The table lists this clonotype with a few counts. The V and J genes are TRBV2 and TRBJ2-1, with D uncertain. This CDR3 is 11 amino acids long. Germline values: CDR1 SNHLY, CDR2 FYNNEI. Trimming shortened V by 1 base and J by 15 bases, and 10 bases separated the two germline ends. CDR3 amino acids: CASSEGERRFF. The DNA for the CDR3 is TGTGCCAGCAGTGAAGGGGAAAGGAGGTTCTTC.

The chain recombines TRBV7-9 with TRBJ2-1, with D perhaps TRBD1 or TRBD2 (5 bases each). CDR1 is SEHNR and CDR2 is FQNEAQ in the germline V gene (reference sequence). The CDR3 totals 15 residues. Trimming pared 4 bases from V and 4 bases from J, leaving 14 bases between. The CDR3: CASSSGTTKYNEQFF. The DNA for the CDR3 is TGTGCCAGCAGCTCAGGGACCACAAAATACAATGAGCAGTTCTTC. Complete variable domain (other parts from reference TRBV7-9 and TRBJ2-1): DTGVSQNPRHKITKRGQNVTFRCDPISEHNRLYWYRQTLGQGPEFLTYFQNEAQLEKSRLLSDRFSAERPKGSFSTLEIQRTEQGDSAMYLCASSSGTTKYNEQFFGPGTRLTVL.

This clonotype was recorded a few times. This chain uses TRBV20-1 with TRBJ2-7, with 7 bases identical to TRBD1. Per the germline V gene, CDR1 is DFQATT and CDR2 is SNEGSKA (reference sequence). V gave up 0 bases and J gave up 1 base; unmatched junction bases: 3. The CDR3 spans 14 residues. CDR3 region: CSARERDRSYEQYF. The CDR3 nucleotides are TGCAGTGCTAGAGAAAGGGACAGATCCTACGAGCAGTACTTC.

In DNA, the CDR3 is TGTGCCAGTAGTATCCCATCCCCGGTTGCTGGTGGCTACACCTTC. This sequence encodes CASSIPSPVAGGYTF. The chain couples TRBV19 to TRBJ1-2; D ambiguous. The CDR3 totals 15 residues. Trimming took off 3 bases at V and 7 bases at J, with 18 bases between the two ends. Germline CDR1 and CDR2: LNHDA and SQIVND (reference sequence).

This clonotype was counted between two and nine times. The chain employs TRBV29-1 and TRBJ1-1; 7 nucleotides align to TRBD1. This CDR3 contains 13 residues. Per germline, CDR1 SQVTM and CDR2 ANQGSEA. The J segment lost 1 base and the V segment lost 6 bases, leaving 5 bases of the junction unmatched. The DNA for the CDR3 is TGCAGCGTGGCGGACAGGAGGAACACTGAAGCTTTCTTT. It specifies CSVADRRNTEAFF.